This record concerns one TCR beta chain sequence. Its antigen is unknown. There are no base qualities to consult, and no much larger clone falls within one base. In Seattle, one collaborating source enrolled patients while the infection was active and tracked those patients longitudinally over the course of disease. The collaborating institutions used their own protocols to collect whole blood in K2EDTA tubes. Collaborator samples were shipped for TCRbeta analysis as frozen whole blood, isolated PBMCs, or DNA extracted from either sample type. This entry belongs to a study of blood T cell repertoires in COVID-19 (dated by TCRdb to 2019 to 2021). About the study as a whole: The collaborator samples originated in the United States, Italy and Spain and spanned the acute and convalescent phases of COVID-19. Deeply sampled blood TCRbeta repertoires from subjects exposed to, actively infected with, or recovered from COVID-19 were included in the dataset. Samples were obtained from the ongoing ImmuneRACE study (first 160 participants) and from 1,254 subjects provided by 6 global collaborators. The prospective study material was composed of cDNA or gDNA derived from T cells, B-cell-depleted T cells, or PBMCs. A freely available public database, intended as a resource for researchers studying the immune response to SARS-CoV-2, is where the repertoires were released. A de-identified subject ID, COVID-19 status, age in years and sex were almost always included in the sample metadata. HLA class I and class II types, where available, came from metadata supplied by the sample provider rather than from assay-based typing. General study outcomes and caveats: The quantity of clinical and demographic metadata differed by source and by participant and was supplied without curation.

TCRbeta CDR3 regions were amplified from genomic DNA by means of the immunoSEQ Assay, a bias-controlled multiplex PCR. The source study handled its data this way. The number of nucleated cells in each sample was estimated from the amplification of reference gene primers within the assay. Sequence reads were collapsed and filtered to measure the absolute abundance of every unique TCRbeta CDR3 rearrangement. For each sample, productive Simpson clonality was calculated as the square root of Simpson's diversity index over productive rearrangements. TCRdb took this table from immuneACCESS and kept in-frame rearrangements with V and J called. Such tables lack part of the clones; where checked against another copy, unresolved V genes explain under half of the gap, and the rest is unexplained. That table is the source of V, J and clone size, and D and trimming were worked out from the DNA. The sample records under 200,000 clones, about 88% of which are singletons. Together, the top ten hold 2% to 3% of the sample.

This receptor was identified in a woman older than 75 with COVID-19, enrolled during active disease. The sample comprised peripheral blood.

The CDR3 protein is CASSAGAYNEQFF. The nucleotide sequence reads TGTGCCAGCAGTGCGGGAGCTTACAATGAGCAGTTCTTC. Recombination linked TRBV2 to TRBJ2-1; the D gene is possibly TRBD2, with 6 bases matching. Trimming takes 4 bases from V and 4 bases from J, and the germline ends sit 8 bases apart. CDR1 and CDR2 are drawn from the germline V gene: SNHLY, FYNNEI. From the cysteine through the phenylalanine, the CDR3 covers 13 amino acids. This entry keeps only the CDR3 DNA: 39 bases, framed from base 1.